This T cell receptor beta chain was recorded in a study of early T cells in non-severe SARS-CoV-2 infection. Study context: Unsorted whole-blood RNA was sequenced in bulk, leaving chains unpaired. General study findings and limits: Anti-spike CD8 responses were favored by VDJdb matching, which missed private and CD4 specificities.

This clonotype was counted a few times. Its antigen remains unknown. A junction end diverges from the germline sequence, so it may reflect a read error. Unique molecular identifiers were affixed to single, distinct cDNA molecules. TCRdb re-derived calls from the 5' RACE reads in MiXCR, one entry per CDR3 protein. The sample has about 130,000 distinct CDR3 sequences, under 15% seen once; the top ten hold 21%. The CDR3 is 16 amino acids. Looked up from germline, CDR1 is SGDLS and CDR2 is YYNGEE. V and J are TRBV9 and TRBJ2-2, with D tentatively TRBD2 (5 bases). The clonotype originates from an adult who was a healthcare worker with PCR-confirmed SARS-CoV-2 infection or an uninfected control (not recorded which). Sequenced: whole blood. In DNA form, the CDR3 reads TGTGCCAGCAACGTAGGGAACAGCGGAAGAACCGGGGAGCTGTTTTTT. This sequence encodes CASNVGNSGRTGELFF.